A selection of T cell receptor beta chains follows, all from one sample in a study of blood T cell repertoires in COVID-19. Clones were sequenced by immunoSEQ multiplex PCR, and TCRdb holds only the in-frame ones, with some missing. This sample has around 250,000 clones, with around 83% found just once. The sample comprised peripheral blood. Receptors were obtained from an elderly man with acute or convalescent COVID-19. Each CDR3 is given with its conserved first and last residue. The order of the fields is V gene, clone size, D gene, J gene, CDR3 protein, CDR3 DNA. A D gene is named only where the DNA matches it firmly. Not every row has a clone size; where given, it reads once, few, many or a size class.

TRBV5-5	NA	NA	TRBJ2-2	CASSLLLRGSNTGELFF	TGTGCCAGCAGCTTGCTCTTGCGGGGCAGTAACACCGGGGAGCTGTTTTTT
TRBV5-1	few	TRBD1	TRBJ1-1	CASSLTSGQANTEAFF	TGCGCCAGCAGCTTAACCTCGGGACAGGCGAACACTGAAGCTTTCTTT
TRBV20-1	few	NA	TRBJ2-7	CSKDTHGEQYF	TGCAGTAAAGACACGCATGGGGAGCAGTACTTC
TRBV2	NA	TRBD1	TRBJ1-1	CASSDDRGGTEAFF	TGTGCCAGCAGTGACGACAGGGGAGGTACTGAAGCTTTCTTT
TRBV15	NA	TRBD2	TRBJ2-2	CATSGSGGAGVTGELFF	TGTGCCACCAGCGGTAGCGGGGGGGCCGGTGTAACCGGGGAGCTGTTTTTT
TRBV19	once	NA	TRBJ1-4	CASSPGQNEKLFF	TGTGCCAGTAGTCCCGGACAGAATGAAAAACTGTTTTTT
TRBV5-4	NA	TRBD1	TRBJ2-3	CASSSGGQVGPDTQYF	TGTGCCAGCAGCTCCGGGGGACAGGTCGGCCCAGATACGCAGTATTTT
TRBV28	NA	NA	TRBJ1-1	CASSSQATNTEAFF	TGTGCCAGCAGTTCACAGGCGACGAACACTGAAGCTTTCTTT
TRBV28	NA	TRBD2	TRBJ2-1	CASQRGGPFF	TGTGCCAGCCAACGGGGGGGGCCGTTCTTC
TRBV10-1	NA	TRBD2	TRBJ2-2	CASSRTSGSTGELFF	TGCGCCAGCAGTCGGACTAGCGGATCCACCGGGGAGCTGTTTTTT
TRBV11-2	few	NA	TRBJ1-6	CASSLDGRASPLHF	TGTGCCAGCAGCTTAGATGGCAGGGCTTCACCCCTCCACTTT
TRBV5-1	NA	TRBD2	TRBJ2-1	CASSLAAGGPGEQFF	TGCGCCAGCAGCTTGGCGGCGGGAGGGCCAGGTGAGCAGTTCTTC
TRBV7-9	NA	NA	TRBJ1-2	CASSLVSGNYGYTF	TGTGCCAGCAGCTTAGTTTCAGGGAACTATGGCTACACCTTC
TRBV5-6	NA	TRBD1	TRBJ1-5	CASSLGQGFQPQHF	TGTGCCAGCAGCTTGGGACAGGGTTTTCAGCCCCAGCATTTT
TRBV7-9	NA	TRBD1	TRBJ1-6	CASSSETGQSPLHF	TGTGCCAGCAGCTCCGAGACAGGGCAATCACCCCTCCACTTT
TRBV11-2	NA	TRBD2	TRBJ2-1	CASSSQAVGGFNEQFF	TGTGCCAGCAGCTCCCAGGCGGTGGGGGGGTTCAATGAGCAGTTCTTC
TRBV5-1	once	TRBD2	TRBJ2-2	CASSLRPSGSGPGTGELFF	TGCGCCAGCAGCTTGCGGCCTAGCGGGAGCGGTCCGGGAACCGGGGAGCTGTTTTTT